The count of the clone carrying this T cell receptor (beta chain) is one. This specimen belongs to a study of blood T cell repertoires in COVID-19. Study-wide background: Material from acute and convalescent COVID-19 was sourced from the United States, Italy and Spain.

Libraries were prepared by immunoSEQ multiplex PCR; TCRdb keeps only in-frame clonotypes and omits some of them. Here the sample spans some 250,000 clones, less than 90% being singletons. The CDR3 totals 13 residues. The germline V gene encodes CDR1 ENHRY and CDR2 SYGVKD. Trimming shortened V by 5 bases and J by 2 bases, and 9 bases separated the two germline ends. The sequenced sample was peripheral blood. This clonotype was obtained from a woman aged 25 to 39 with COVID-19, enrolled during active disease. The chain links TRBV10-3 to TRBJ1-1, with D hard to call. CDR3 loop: CAISSRSNTEAFF. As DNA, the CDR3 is TGTGCCATCAGTAGCAGGTCTAACACTGAAGCTTTCTTT.